The source of this T cell receptor (beta chain) is a study of monozygotic twins with inflammatory bowel disease. The template switching step added UMIs that contained a 6-nucleotide sample barcode. With the 5' RACE reads reprocessed, TCRdb shows one record per CDR3 protein and no DNA. The sample data list about 380,000 distinct CDR3 sequences. From germline, CDR1 is LGHDT and CDR2 YNNKEL (reference sequence). This CDR3 region has 11 residues. The sequenced sample consisted of blood. This sequence joins TRBV3-1 and TRBJ2-7. The receptor comes from a human donor with ulcerative colitis or Crohn's disease, or a healthy co-twin of an affected twin (not recorded which). CDR3: CASSHLLEQYF.